This entry describes one T cell receptor beta chain. The sample belongs to a study of OX40 agonist ivuxolimab in advanced cancers. CDR1 and CDR2 from the germline V gene are GTSNPN and SVGIG (reference sequence). The CDR3 covers 13 residues. V was clipped by 4 bases and J by 7 bases; unmatched bases: 8. Using immunoSEQ multiplex PCR, the repertoire was profiled, and TCRdb retains in-frame clones only, with some absent. The sample lists about 73,000 clones; over 75% were seen once. V and J are TRBV30 and TRBJ1-1, with TRBD1 matching 8 bases. The clonotype originates from an adult with an advanced solid tumor such as melanoma, head and neck, liver or kidney cancer. The sequencing used CD4+ or CD8+ T cells sorted from blood, collected in a trial of the OX40 agonist ivuxolimab. The CDR3 reads CAWNRDRIGEAFF. The DNA for the CDR3 is TGTGCCTGGAACAGGGACAGGATCGGTGAAGCTTTCTTT.